The clone carrying this T cell receptor beta chain has more than one count but fewer than ten. Its antigen is undetermined. This specimen comes from a study of T cells in Graves' hyperthyroidism and ophthalmopathy. The study, taken as a whole, reports: Also found in blood were most expanded thyroid clonotypes above 0.001.

Germline loops: CDR1 SGHDT, CDR2 YYEEEE. This CDR3 is 16 amino acids long. V lost 0 bases and J 0 bases, leaving 11 bases between the germline ends. Recently diagnosed hyperthyroidism of less than 2 months' duration affected patients aged 18 to 65. Before ophthalmopathy appeared, progressors gave blood at initial hyperthyroidism diagnosis. It was approximately 9.7 ml of fresh peripheral blood that supplied the PBMCs. It was RNA transcripts that yielded the amplified TCR beta CDR3 regions. A first-round RT-PCR of the TCR CDR3 used the HTBI primer set. Using its own MiXCR run on the multiplex PCR reads, TCRdb lists one record per CDR3 protein. This table has under 200,000 distinct CDR3 sequences, approximately 9% appearing once.

The chain is built from TRBV5-6 and TRBJ2-3, with D unclear. The TCR originated in a woman aged 18-29 years with Graves' hyperthyroidism that later progressed to Graves' ophthalmopathy. Sequenced sample: blood. The CDR3 reads CASSLALLGSTDTQYF. As DNA, the CDR3 is TGTGCCAGCAGCTTGGCACTCCTCGGTAGCACAGATACGCAGTATTTT.